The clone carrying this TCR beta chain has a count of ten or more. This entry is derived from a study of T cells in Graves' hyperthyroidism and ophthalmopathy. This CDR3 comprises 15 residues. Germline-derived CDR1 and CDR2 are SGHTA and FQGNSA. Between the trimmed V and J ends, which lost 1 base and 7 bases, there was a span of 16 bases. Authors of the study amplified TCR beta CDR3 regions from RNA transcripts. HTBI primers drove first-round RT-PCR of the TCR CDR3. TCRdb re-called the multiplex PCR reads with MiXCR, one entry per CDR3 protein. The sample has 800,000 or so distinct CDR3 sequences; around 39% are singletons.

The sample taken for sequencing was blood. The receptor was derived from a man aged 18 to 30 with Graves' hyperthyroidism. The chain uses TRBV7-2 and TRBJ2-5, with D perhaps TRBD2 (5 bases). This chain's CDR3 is CASSLVAGGRRTQYF. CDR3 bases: TGTGCCAGCAGCTTAGTGGCGGGCGGGCGGAGGACCCAGTACTTC.